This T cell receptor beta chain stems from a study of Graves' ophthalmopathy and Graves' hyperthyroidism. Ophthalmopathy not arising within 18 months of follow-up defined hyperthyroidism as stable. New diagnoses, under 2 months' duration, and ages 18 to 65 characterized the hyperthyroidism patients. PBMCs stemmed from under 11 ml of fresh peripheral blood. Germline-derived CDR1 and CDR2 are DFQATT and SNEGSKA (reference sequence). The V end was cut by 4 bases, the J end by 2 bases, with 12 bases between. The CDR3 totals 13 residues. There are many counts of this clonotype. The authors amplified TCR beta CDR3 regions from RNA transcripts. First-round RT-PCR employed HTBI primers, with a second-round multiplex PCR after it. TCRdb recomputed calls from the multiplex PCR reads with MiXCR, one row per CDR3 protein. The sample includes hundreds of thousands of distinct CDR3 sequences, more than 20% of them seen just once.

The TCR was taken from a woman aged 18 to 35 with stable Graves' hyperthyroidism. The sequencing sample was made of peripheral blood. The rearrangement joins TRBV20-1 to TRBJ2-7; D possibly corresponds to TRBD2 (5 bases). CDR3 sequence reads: CSATPGVAYEQYF. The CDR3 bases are TGCAGTGCTACGCCCGGGGTAGCCTACGAGCAGTACTTC.